This T cell receptor (beta chain) was sequenced during a study of cytomegalovirus exposure and HLA in healthy donors. Study background: Early released data had about 85 million unique TCRs, all coming from HLA-typed donors.

Primers: 60 Vbeta forward and 13 Jbeta reverse. Assay: immunoSEQ multiplex PCR; the TCRdb copy retains only in-frame clones and omits some. Here the sample table reports about 130,000 clones. General study results and limits: Later on, a genetic analysis was performed. It linked a missense variant in DCLRE1C with V- and J-gene trimming of TCR beta. A later look showed TCR association rates differing by HLA locus, highest for DRB1 and lowest for HLA-C. Within the data, a cluster of highly shared sequence variants was likely a sequencing artifact.

For this clone: Its specificity is unknown.

Between the trimmed V and J ends, which lost 4 bases and 2 bases, there was a span of 14 bases. From germline, CDR1 is MDHEN and CDR2 SYDVKM. This CDR3 region has 15 residues. Sequencing was performed on PBMCs. V gene TRBV28 combines with J gene TRBJ2-5, with D possibly matching TRBD2 (6 bases). This receptor was obtained from a man aged 35-49 years in good health and CMV-seronegative. The CDR3 nucleotides are TGTGCCAGCAGTTCGACCGGGACTGGACAAGAGACCCAGTACTTC. As protein: CASSSTGTGQETQYF.